Presented here are 8 T cell receptor beta chains from one specimen sequenced in a study of vaccination and CD4 T cells after COVID-19. The Oncomine TCR Beta short-read assay generated sequence data from the DNA of cultured CD4+ T cells. TCRdb analysed the PCR reads with MiXCR anew, one entry per CDR3 protein. This sample has 9,500 to 10,000 distinct CDR3 sequences; about 34% occur once, and the top ten carry around a third. Treatment described: roughly ten-day PBMC culture with coronavirus spike peptide pools or control peptides (ViraFEST assay). Samples of CD4+ T cells were obtained from the unexposed donor before the COVID-19 pandemic (2011-2018). No antigens are known for them. Sequencing was performed on CD4+ T cells from blood, cultured in vitro. These receptors were obtained from a human donor in good health.

The chain uses TRBV5-6 and TRBJ2-6, with 10 bases lining up with TRBD1. The CDR3 is made up of 17 amino acids. J lost 3 bases, V lost 4 bases, and 7 bases had no gene match. The germline CDR1 and CDR2 sequences are SGHDT and YYEEEE. The CDR3 loop is CASSLGQGVVGANVLTF. The CDR3 nucleotides are TGTGCCAGCAGCCTCGGACAGGGGGTTGTTGGGGCCAACGTCCTGACTTTC.

This clonotype occurred a few times. V and J are TRBV12-3 or TRBV12-4 and TRBJ2-5; 9 bases are a match to TRBD1. CDR3 length: 18 amino acids. The ends lost 2 bases at V and 4 bases at J; junction bases unmatched: 14. This CDR3 is CASSLWVGGTGSGETQYF. DNA of the CDR3: TGTGCCAGCAGTTTATGGGTTGGAGGGACAGGGAGTGGAGAGACCCAGTACTTC.

The chain has TRBV18 and TRBJ1-1, with D possibly matching TRBD1 (5 bases). Trimming cost V 1 base and J 3 bases, with 15 bases left between them. CDR1 and CDR2 from the germline V gene are KGHSH and LQKENI. CDR3 length equals 16 residues. The CDR3 DNA follows: TGTGCCAGCTCACCACAGGGGACCCTGCTGGACACTGAAGCTTTCTTT. Residues: CASSPQGTLLDTEAFF.

The chain combines TRBV2 with TRBJ1-5; D call uncertain. There are 12 residues in the CDR3. Trimming shortened V by 6 bases and J by 3 bases, and 6 bases separated the two germline ends. Germline V lookup: CDR1 SNHLY, CDR2 FYNNEI. The CDR3 loop reads CASSMDNQPQHF. The CDR3 coding sequence is TGTGCCAGCAGCATGGACAATCAGCCCCAGCATTTT.

V is TRBV7-8 and J is TRBJ1-6, with a weak D call TRBD1 (5 bases). CDR3 length equals 20 residues. V lost 5 bases to trimming and J lost 13 bases, with 36 bases between them. Germline V lookup: CDR1 SGHVS, CDR2 FQNEAQ. The CDR3 bases are TGTGCCAGCAGCCAATACTCCATCCCCACCGCGGAGGGGAAGTTTCGTCCCCTCCACTTT. This encodes CASSQYSIPTAEGKFRPLHF.

The rearrangement uses TRBV19 and TRBJ2-2; TRBD1 might be the D (6 bases). V lost 8 bases to trimming and J lost 7 bases, with 14 bases between them. This CDR3 has 13 amino acids. CDR1 is LNHDA and CDR2 is SQIVND in the germline V gene (reference sequence). The CDR3 nucleotides are TGTGCCAGTCACACAGGGACCGTCGGGGAGCTGTTTTTT. Residues: CASHTGTVGELFF.

The V call is TRBV19, the J call TRBJ1-2; D gene uncertain. The CDR3 sequence is 13 residues long. Germline-derived CDR1 and CDR2 are LNHDA and SQIVND (reference sequence). Trimming left V 5 bases short and J 5 bases short, with 12 bases between. CDR3 residues: CASSSLLAYGYTF. CDR3 nucleotides: TGTGCCAGTAGTTCCCTCCTTGCTTATGGCTACACCTTC.

The J gene is TRBJ2-1, the V gene TRBV12-3 or TRBV12-4, with 7 bases aligning to TRBD1. This CDR3 contains 16 residues. Trimming cost V 3 bases and J 6 bases; bases outside gene matches: 11. In DNA form, the CDR3 reads TGTGCCAGCAGTTTTGAGGGGGCGGTCGCGTCCAATGAGCAGTTCTTC. Translated, it gives CASSFEGAVASNEQFF.